The 13 T cell receptor beta chains below come from one sample, sequenced in a study of STAT5B mutations in CD4+ large granular lymphocyte leukemia. Only in-frame clones appear in the TCRdb table, and some are missing; sequencing was by immunoSEQ multiplex PCR. This table holds about 45,000 clones, around 86% found once. Sequenced material: CD4+ T cells from blood buffy coats. The receptors originated from a human donor in good health.

This rearrangement joins TRBV16 to TRBJ2-2; a weak D match, TRBD1 (6 bases). Per the germline V gene, CDR1 is KGHSY and CDR2 is FQNENV. The CDR3 loop spans 15 amino acids. V dropped 4 bases and J dropped 2 bases, with 11 bases sitting between them. The CDR3 loop is CASSPSRGNTGELFF. For the CDR3, the DNA is TGTGCCAGCAGCCCCAGCAGGGGCAACACCGGGGAGCTGTTTTTT.

The chain is built from TRBV7-9 and TRBJ2-7; D might be TRBD1 (5 bases). This CDR3 contains 15 residues. Between the trimmed V and J ends, which lost 1 base and 0 bases, there was a span of 10 bases. Germline V lookup: CDR1 SEHNR, CDR2 FQNEAQ (reference sequence). The CDR3 DNA is TGTGCCAGCAGCTTAGGGACACGGAGCTCCTACGAGCAGTACTTC. Its protein is CASSLGTRSSYEQYF.

This clone was seen more than once but under ten times. This sequence joins TRBV7-2 and TRBJ2-7; D possibly matches TRBD1 or TRBD2 (5 bases each). V shed 5 bases and J shed 4 bases, with 18 bases lying between them. CDR1 is SGHTA, CDR2 FQGNSA, per germline. The length of the CDR3 is 15 residues. CDR3 sequence reads: CASSPKWGRGYEQYF. Here the CDR3 DNA reads TGTGCCAGCAGCCCCAAATGGGGGAGAGGGTACGAGCAGTACTTC.

This clone is a singleton in its sample. V and J are TRBV5-8 and TRBJ2-5; the D is unclear. The CDR3 length is 13 residues. The germline gives CDR1 SGHTS, CDR2 YDEGEE. CDR3 sequence reads: CAIPWSAQETQYF. The CDR3 coding sequence is TGTGCTATCCCATGGTCAGCCCAAGAGACCCAGTACTTC.

This clone was seen a single time. The rearrangement links TRBV5-1 to TRBJ2-7, with TRBD1 matching 8 bases. The V gene's germline CDR1 is SGHRS and CDR2 YFSETQ. The CDR3 covers 14 residues. V trimming: 4 bases; J trimming: 6 bases; junction bases outside the gene matches: 9. CDR3 nucleotide sequence: TGCGCCAGCAGCGTGGGCAGGGGGCACGGCGAGCAGTACTTC. It translates to CASSVGRGHGEQYF.

This chain connects TRBV19 to TRBJ1-2; 10 bases are a match to TRBD1. Germline lookup yields CDR1 LNHDA and CDR2 SQIVND (reference sequence). The length of the CDR3 is 14 residues. Trimming at V came to 6 bases and at J to 2 bases, leaving 3 bases not matched to a gene. CDR3 amino acids: CASSRQGANYGYTF. CDR3 in DNA: TGTGCCAGTAGCAGACAGGGGGCGAACTATGGCTACACCTTC.

The count of this clone is one. J is TRBJ2-3 and V is TRBV7-2, with 10 bases aligning to TRBD2. The length of the CDR3 is 17 residues. The junction had 15 bases not matched to a gene; V was cut back by 5 bases and J by 7 bases. In germline, CDR1 is SGHTA, CDR2 FQGNSA. Here the CDR3 DNA reads TGTGCCAGCAGCGCGCGGGGAGCGGGAGGGCTCCAGAATACGCAGTATTTT. Translating gives CASSARGAGGLQNTQYF.

The chain is built from TRBV7-9 and TRBJ2-5; D may match TRBD1 or TRBD2 (5 bases each). V lost 4 bases to trimming and J lost 5 bases, with 14 bases between them. Germline CDR1 is SEHNR and CDR2 is FQNEAQ (reference sequence). The CDR3 has 14 amino acids. DNA for the CDR3: TGTGCCAGCAGCTCCCGGGGCATTGGGGAGACCCAGTACTTC. Translation gives CASSSRGIGETQYF.

V gene TRBV19 combines with J gene TRBJ2-7; D is perhaps TRBD1 (5 bases). Germline CDR1 LNHDA, CDR2 SQIVND (reference sequence). The CDR3 totals 16 residues. V lost 2 bases, J lost 1 base, and 15 bases lay in between. CDR3 sequence: CASSIKVGHPSYEQYF. CDR3 in DNA: TGTGCCAGTAGTATAAAGGTGGGGCACCCATCCTACGAGCAGTACTTC.

The chain couples TRBV28 to TRBJ1-2; D unresolved. Germline CDR1 MDHEN, CDR2 SYDVKM. CDR3 size: 14 residues. V was trimmed by 7 bases and J by 2 bases, leaving 14 bases between them. In DNA, the CDR3 is TGTGCCAGCAATCGACGGAATTACAACTATGGCTACACCTTC. Translation: CASNRRNYNYGYTF.

CDR3 in amino acids: CASSLRNGNEQFF. CDR3 sequence (DNA): TGTGCCAGCAGCCTCAGGAATGGCAATGAGCAGTTCTTC. The rearrangement joins TRBV28 to TRBJ2-1, with unresolved D. Germline CDR1 reads MDHEN; CDR2 reads SYDVKM. Between the trimmed V and J ends, which lost 6 bases and 6 bases, there was a span of 12 bases. The CDR3 totals 13 residues.

This chain connects TRBV5-1 to TRBJ1-4; no firm D call. CDR3 length: 14 amino acids. The ends were cut back, 4 bases at V and 9 bases at J, with 16 bases in the middle. Germline V gene sequence: CDR1 SGHRS, CDR2 YFSETQ. The CDR3 loop is CASSLPGRGQKLFF. CDR3 sequence (DNA): TGCGCCAGCAGCCTCCCAGGTAGAGGTCAAAAACTGTTTTTT.

The V call is TRBV5-6, the J call TRBJ2-2; D is unclear. The CDR3 loop spans 14 amino acids. Germline CDR1 is SGHDT and CDR2 is YYEEEE. V was pared by 0 bases and J by 3 bases, with 6 bases between. CDR3 sequence reads: CASSLVRYTGELFF. In DNA form, the CDR3 reads TGTGCCAGCAGCTTGGTCCGATACACCGGGGAGCTGTTTTTT.